The rows below give T cell receptor beta chains drawn from one sample of a study of Graves' ophthalmopathy and Graves' hyperthyroidism. A single record per CDR3 protein comes from TCRdb applying MiXCR to the multiplex PCR reads. Of under 800,000 distinct CDR3 sequences detected, 20% to 25% appear once; the ten largest clones hold approximately 6.5%. The source material was peripheral blood. The receptors stem from a woman aged 18-29 years with stable Graves' hyperthyroidism. Some clones in this sample may be carry-over from other donors' samples. CDR3s leave out the opening cysteine and the closing phenylalanine or tryptophan.

TRBJ2-5 TRBV14 ASSETNQETQY
TRBJ2-7 TRBV28 AIATGGAREQY
TRBJ1-1 TRBV19 ASTGQGVMNTEAF
TRBJ2-5 TRBV12-3/TRBV12-4 ASSLYGSGGATETQY
TRBJ2-7 TRBV27 ASSLEAGIYEQY
TRBJ1-5 TRBV12-3/TRBV12-4 ASSQDRSNQPQH
TRBJ2-7 TRBV12-3/TRBV12-4 ASIQSGAYEQY
TRBJ1-6 TRBV12-3/TRBV12-4 ASSPTIDSPLH
TRBJ1-5 TRBV20-1 SATDRGGNQPQH
TRBJ1-6 TRBV6-1 ASSTTGPLH
TRBJ2-5 TRBV30 AWSIGRGDQY
TRBJ2-5 TRBV29-1 SVFKNQETQY
TRBJ1-2 TRBV6-5 ASSYFHRGQNYGYT
TRBJ2-7 TRBV27 ASSLSLNREQY
TRBJ1-2 TRBV5-1 ASREGTNYGYT
TRBJ1-6 TRBV2 ASTSGRNSPLH
TRBJ1-5 TRBV30 AWSLRTGGHQPQH
TRBJ1-2 TRBV11-2 ASSYTGTGVGHGYT
TRBJ1-1 TRBV6-1 ASRARTREAF
TRBJ2-7 TRBV19 ATGGFGQGANEQY
TRBJ1-5 TRBV9 ASSVQGDSNQPQH
TRBJ2-7 TRBV27 ASSTNTVVGEQY
TRBJ2-7 TRBV9 ASSLGPTIEYEQY